This TCR beta chain was captured by sequencing in a study of identifying expanded T cells in peripheral blood. Looked up from germline, CDR1 is LNHDA and CDR2 is SQIVND (reference sequence). The CDR3 is made up of 16 amino acids. Trimming stripped 4 bases from V and 1 base from J, with 14 bases between. Sequencing was performed with immunoSEQ multiplex PCR; in TCRdb, only in-frame clones are kept and a portion is missing. The sample holds some 78,000 clones; about four fifths are singletons and the top ten take about 19%. This chain connects TRBV19 to TRBJ2-1; a possible D gene is TRBD2 (5 bases). The specimen was blood. The clonotype was recovered from a person aged 18 to 70 in good health. CDR3 coding DNA: TGTGCCAGTAGTACGGGGTCTAGCAGGTCCTACAATGAGCAGTTCTTC. Its translation: CASSTGSSRSYNEQFF.